One and the same sample provided the 14 T cell receptor beta chains below, sequenced in a study of cytomegalovirus exposure and HLA in healthy donors (dated by TCRdb to about 2017). Libraries were built with the immunoSEQ multiplex PCR assay. A mixture of 60 forward primers for TCR Vbeta segments and 13 reverse primers for TCR Jbeta segments was used in the multiplex PCR. TCRdb re-hosts the immuneACCESS table, in-frame sequences only. Its copies lack some clones; in the studies checked, an unresolved V gene accounts for under half of them, and the cause for the rest is not known. This sample is represented by approximately 140,000 clones; over 70% of them were singletons. About 6.7% of the sample rests with the top ten. Sequencing was carried out using PBMCs. These receptors originate from a woman aged 40 to 50 in good health and CMV-seropositive.

The V call is TRBV2, the J call TRBJ2-1, with 14 bases that match TRBD2. Germline lookup yields CDR1 SNHLY and CDR2 FYNNEI. With 5 bases clipped from V and 9 bases from J, the junction kept 9 bases outside the gene matches. The CDR3 loop spans 16 amino acids. CDR3 bases: TGTGCCAGCAGTCCAACGACTAGCGGGGGGGCAGGTGAGCAGTTCTTC. Translating gives CASSPTTSGGAGEQFF.

As regards this clone: The germline gene is not matched at one end of the junction; a read error may be the cause. The V gene is TRBV28, the J gene TRBJ1-5, with TRBD1 matching 9 bases. CDR3 length equals 13 residues. The germline gives CDR1 MDHEN, CDR2 SYDVKM. The CDR3 region is CASISGELQGAYF. The CDR3 DNA reads TGTGCCAGTATTAGTGGGGAATTACAGGGGGCTTATTTT.

DNA of the CDR3: TGTGCCAGCAGCACAACGACAGGGGTGGCTAATGAAAAACTGTTTTTT. As protein: CASSTTTGVANEKLFF. The chain joins TRBV5-6 to TRBJ1-4, with 8 nucleotides matching TRBD1. J gave up 3 bases and V 4 bases, and 8 bases lay outside the gene matches. Germline V gives CDR1 SGHDT, CDR2 YYEEEE. The CDR3 covers 16 residues.

There are a few counts of this clone. V is TRBV5-1 and J is TRBJ2-1; 16 nucleotides line up with TRBD2. With V trimmed by 3 bases and J by 0 bases, 3 bases remained unmatched. Germline values: CDR1 SGHRS, CDR2 YFSETQ. The CDR3 length is 18 residues. The CDR3 region is CASSSGLAGGSSYNEQFF. CDR3 DNA: TGCGCCAGCAGCTCGGGACTAGCGGGGGGGAGCTCCTACAATGAGCAGTTCTTC.

This rearrangement joins TRBV6-1 to TRBJ2-7; D is uncertain. This CDR3 is 15 amino acids long. Trimming pared 5 bases from V and 1 base from J, leaving 15 bases between. Germline V lookup: CDR1 MNHNS, CDR2 SASEGT. The CDR3 loop is CASSKTPTTSYEQYF. The CDR3 DNA reads TGTGCCAGCAGTAAGACACCGACAACTTCCTACGAGCAGTACTTC.

The V gene is TRBV7-9, the J gene TRBJ2-2; D is unresolved. The CDR3 contains 14 residues. Germline lookup yields CDR1 SEHNR and CDR2 FQNEAQ (reference sequence). Trimming left V 0 bases short and J 4 bases short, with 6 bases between. CDR3 coding DNA: TGTGCCAGCAGCTTAGCTATGGCCACCGGGGAGCTGTTTTTT. Protein product: CASSLAMATGELFF.

This chain uses TRBV19 with TRBJ1-1, with TRBD1 matching 7 bases. CDR1 and CDR2 from the germline V gene are LNHDA and SQIVND (reference sequence). This CDR3 is 13 amino acids long. After removal of 7 bases from V and 5 bases from J, the junction contained 7 bases not matched to a gene. The CDR3 nucleotides are TGTGCCAGTATTCGGGGCAGGGGGACTGAAGCTTTCTTT. Its protein product is CASIRGRGTEAFF.

CDR3 residues: CASTGASGANVLTF. The CDR3 DNA follows: TGTGCCAGCACTGGGGCCTCTGGGGCCAACGTCCTGACTTTC. The chain recombines TRBV6-5 with TRBJ2-6, with D perhaps matching TRBD1 (5 bases). Looked up from germline, CDR1 is MNHEY and CDR2 is SVGAGI. Trimming took 7 bases from V and 0 from J, leaving 7 bases between them. The CDR3 is 14 residues long.

This clone was seen a handful of times. This rearrangement joins TRBV1 to TRBJ2-7; TRBD2 is taken as the D call from the table, unchecked against the DNA. TRBV1 is a recognized pseudogene. The CDR3 totals 16 residues. CDR3 nucleotides: TGCACCAGCAGCCAAGATCGAGGAAACTCAGCCTACGAGCAGTACTTC. Translated, it gives CTSSQDRGNSAYEQYF.

CDR3 protein: CASSFAGVSQPQHF. CDR3 sequence (DNA): TGTGCCAGCAGTTTCGCAGGGGTGAGTCAGCCCCAGCATTTT. The chain joins TRBV27 to TRBJ1-5; TRBD1 is a possible D gene (6 bases). V gave up 3 bases and J gave up 6 bases, with 12 bases separating them. Germline V lookup: CDR1 MNHEY, CDR2 SMNVEV (reference sequence). The CDR3 is 14 residues long.

This chain links TRBV5-4 with TRBJ2-7; D possibly corresponds to TRBD1 (6 bases). The length of the CDR3 is 15 residues. Germline V lookup: CDR1 SGHNT, CDR2 YYREEE (reference sequence). V lost 0 bases and J lost 0, with 10 bases in between. The CDR3 here is CASSLGGQSSYEQYF. CDR3 DNA sequence: TGTGCCAGCAGCTTGGGCGGACAGAGCTCCTACGAGCAGTACTTC. The variable domain in full, completed from reference TRBV5-4 and TRBJ2-7, reads ETGVTQSPTHLIKTRGQQVTLRCSSQSGHNTVSWYQQALGQGPQFIFQYYREEENGRGNFPPRFSGLQFPNYSSELNVNALELDDSALYLCASSLGGQSSYEQYFGPGTRLTVT.

V and J are TRBV5-1 and TRBJ1-2; a possible D gene is TRBD1 (5 bases). The CDR3 covers 14 residues. CDR1 and CDR2 from the germline V gene are SGHRS and YFSETQ. V lost 0 bases and J 7 bases, leaving 13 bases between the germline ends. The DNA for the CDR3 is TGCGCCAGCAGCTTGGCCTGGGGGGAGGTTGGCTACACCTTC. Its protein is CASSLAWGEVGYTF.

The gene calls are TRBV6-5 and TRBJ1-5; tentative D call: TRBD1 (6 bases). With 5 bases removed from V and 1 base from J, the gap between germline ends came to 9 bases. The CDR3 runs 14 residues. Per the germline V gene, CDR1 is MNHEY and CDR2 is SVGAGI. CDR3 DNA sequence: TGTGCCAGCAGTATTACAGGGAGCAATCAGCCCCAGCATTTT. This encodes CASSITGSNQPQHF.

This rearrangement joins TRBV5-1 to TRBJ2-3, with a possible D match to TRBD2 (5 bases). V dropped 5 bases and J dropped 5 bases, with 18 bases sitting between them. The CDR3 is made up of 15 amino acids. Germline V gene data show CDR1 as SGHRS and CDR2 as YFSETQ. CDR3 residues: CASRNLAQSGDTQYF. The CDR3 nucleotides read TGCGCCAGCAGGAACCTAGCCCAAAGTGGAGATACGCAGTATTTT.